These T cell receptor beta chains were read from a single sample in a study of cytomegalovirus exposure and HLA in healthy donors. This table comes from immunoSEQ multiplex PCR, and its TCRdb copy is limited to in-frame clones, with some not included. The data contain roughly 190,000 clones, approximately 80% of them singletons. The specimen sequenced was PBMCs. These receptors all come from a woman aged 30 to 39 in good health and CMV-seropositive. The CDR3 runs from the conserved cysteine through the conserved F or W. The order of the fields is CDR3 DNA, CDR3 protein, V gene, J gene, clone size, D gene. The D gene is left open where the match is weak. A row's size may be missing; if present it is once, few, many or a size class.

CDR3nt: TGTGCCAGCAGCTTAGGGAGGGGCGGATCCTCCTACAATGAGCAGTTCTTC; CDR3aa: CASSLGRGGSSYNEQFF; v_gene: TRBV7-9; j_gene: TRBJ2-1; abundance: .; d_gene: .
CDR3nt: TGTGCCAGCTTTACAGGGCGTATGAACACTGAAGCTTTCTTT; CDR3aa: CASFTGRMNTEAFF; v_gene: TRBV6-5; j_gene: TRBJ1-1; abundance: .; d_gene: .
CDR3nt: TGTGCCAGCACCAGAGACCGGGGTATCTCTGGCTACACCTTC; CDR3aa: CASTRDRGISGYTF; v_gene: TRBV6-6; j_gene: TRBJ1-2; abundance: .; d_gene: .
CDR3nt: TGTGCCAGCAGTGACTGCCGGGACAGGGGGCTTTGGGACCCCGTGATCTCCTACAATGAGCAGTTCTTC; CDR3aa: CASSDCRDRGLWDPVISYNEQFF; v_gene: TRBV6-4; j_gene: TRBJ2-1; abundance: few; d_gene: TRBD1
CDR3nt: TGTGCCAGCAGCTTAGGACTGACAGGGAGTTACGAGCAGTACTTC; CDR3aa: CASSLGLTGSYEQYF; v_gene: TRBV11-3; j_gene: TRBJ2-7; abundance: .; d_gene: TRBD1
CDR3nt: TGTGCCAGCAGCCCGTACGACAGGGGTGGTAACACTGAAGCTTTCTTT; CDR3aa: CASSPYDRGGNTEAFF; v_gene: TRBV9; j_gene: TRBJ1-1; abundance: .; d_gene: TRBD1
CDR3nt: TGTGCCAGCTCACACTTGGAGAGCCATGGCTACACCTTC; CDR3aa: CASSHLESHGYTF; v_gene: TRBV18; j_gene: TRBJ1-2; abundance: .; d_gene: .
CDR3nt: TGTGCCAGCAGCCTTGGACAGGGGGCAGATAACACTGAAGCTTTCTTT; CDR3aa: CASSLGQGADNTEAFF; v_gene: TRBV7-9; j_gene: TRBJ1-1; abundance: once; d_gene: TRBD1
CDR3nt: TGCAGCGTTTATCACTTCCAAGAGACCCAGTACTTC; CDR3aa: CSVYHFQETQYF; v_gene: TRBV29-1; j_gene: TRBJ2-5; abundance: .; d_gene: .
CDR3nt: TGTGCCAGGCTGGTGGCTAGCGGGGACCAAGAGACCCAGTACTTC; CDR3aa: CARLVASGDQETQYF; v_gene: TRBV19; j_gene: TRBJ2-5; abundance: .; d_gene: TRBD2
CDR3nt: TGCGCCAGCAGCCAAGCCGGGACAGCGTACAATGAGCAGTTCTTC; CDR3aa: CASSQAGTAYNEQFF; v_gene: TRBV4-1; j_gene: TRBJ2-1; abundance: .; d_gene: TRBD1
CDR3nt: TGTGCCAGCACCAAGCGGGGGGGCCTTCGAAATGAGCAGTTCTTC; CDR3aa: CASTKRGGLRNEQFF; v_gene: TRBV6-5; j_gene: TRBJ2-1; abundance: few; d_gene: TRBD2
CDR3nt: TGTGCCAGCAGTTACCAGGGGTCGACCTACGAGCAGTACTTC; CDR3aa: CASSYQGSTYEQYF; v_gene: TRBV6-5; j_gene: TRBJ2-7; abundance: .; d_gene: .
CDR3nt: TGTGCTAGCACCGGGGGAAGGACCGGGGAGCTGTTTTTT; CDR3aa: CASTGGRTGELFF; v_gene: TRBV7-7; j_gene: TRBJ2-2; abundance: .; d_gene: .
CDR3nt: TGCAGCGTCCCCCCGGCGGGGGGTTCCCAAGAGACCCAGTACTTC; CDR3aa: CSVPPAGGSQETQYF; v_gene: TRBV29-1; j_gene: TRBJ2-5; abundance: few; d_gene: TRBD2
CDR3nt: TGCGCCAGCAGCCCACAGGGGGCACCCTCAGATACGCAGTATTTT; CDR3aa: CASSPQGAPSDTQYF; v_gene: TRBV4-1; j_gene: TRBJ2-3; abundance: .; d_gene: TRBD1
CDR3nt: TGTGCCAGCAGCCATAGCGTGATGGAACCTCGGAACACAGATACGCAGTATTTT; CDR3aa: CASSHSVMEPRNTDTQYF; v_gene: TRBV4-2; j_gene: TRBJ2-3; abundance: .; d_gene: .
CDR3nt: TGTGCCAGCAGGGGGGACACCCCCACTCTTCGGAACTATGGCTACACCTTC; CDR3aa: CASRGDTPTLRNYGYTF; v_gene: TRBV28; j_gene: TRBJ1-2; abundance: .; d_gene: .
CDR3nt: TGTGCCAGCAGCACGGAACGGGGAAATGAGCAGTTCTTC; CDR3aa: CASSTERGNEQFF; v_gene: TRBV5-4; j_gene: TRBJ2-1; abundance: once; d_gene: .
CDR3nt: TGTGCCAGCAGCGTAGGTGGACAGGGAGGCTACACCTTC; CDR3aa: CASSVGGQGGYTF; v_gene: TRBV9; j_gene: TRBJ1-2; abundance: .; d_gene: TRBD1
CDR3nt: TGTGCCAGCAGCTTACTAGCGGGGCCCTACGAGCAGTACTTC; CDR3aa: CASSLLAGPYEQYF; v_gene: TRBV28; j_gene: TRBJ2-7; abundance: .; d_gene: TRBD2
CDR3nt: TGTGCCAGTAGTATGGAAGCCGGCCGGGGGGAGCAGTACTTC; CDR3aa: CASSMEAGRGEQYF; v_gene: TRBV19; j_gene: TRBJ2-7; abundance: .; d_gene: .
CDR3nt: TGTGCCAGCAGCACTCGGACTAGCGGGAAAGAGACCCAGTACTTC; CDR3aa: CASSTRTSGKETQYF; v_gene: TRBV11-2; j_gene: TRBJ2-5; abundance: .; d_gene: TRBD2
CDR3nt: TGTGCCAGCAGCCAAGATCGGGGTGTCTACGAGCAGTACTTC; CDR3aa: CASSQDRGVYEQYF; v_gene: TRBV4-2; j_gene: TRBJ2-7; abundance: .; d_gene: .
CDR3nt: TGTGCCAGCAGACGGGACAGGGGTTCACCCCTCCACTTT; CDR3aa: CASRRDRGSPLHF; v_gene: TRBV6-5; j_gene: TRBJ1-6; abundance: .; d_gene: TRBD1
CDR3nt: TGTGCCAGCAGCCGAGACAGTACACACTACGAGCAGTACTTC; CDR3aa: CASSRDSTHYEQYF; v_gene: TRBV7-9; j_gene: TRBJ2-7; abundance: .; d_gene: .
CDR3nt: TGTGCCAGCAGTTTAATCGTCGGGCAGGGTTCGGATACGCAGTATTTT; CDR3aa: CASSLIVGQGSDTQYF; v_gene: TRBV27; j_gene: TRBJ2-3; abundance: .; d_gene: .
CDR3nt: TGTGCCAGCGTGGACAGGGTCACTAACGAGCAGTACTTC; CDR3aa: CASVDRVTNEQYF; v_gene: TRBV28; j_gene: TRBJ2-7; abundance: .; d_gene: TRBD1
CDR3nt: TGTGCCAGCAGCCAAGCAGGGGGGAATGAAAAACTGTTTTTT; CDR3aa: CASSQAGGNEKLFF; v_gene: TRBV28; j_gene: TRBJ1-4; abundance: .; d_gene: TRBD1
CDR3nt: TGTGCCAGCAGCGTAGATACAGGTTATAATTCACCCCTCCACTTT; CDR3aa: CASSVDTGYNSPLHF; v_gene: TRBV9; j_gene: TRBJ1-6; abundance: .; d_gene: .
CDR3nt: TGTGCCAGCTATTTACCGGGGAATGAAGCTTTCTTT; CDR3aa: CASYLPGNEAFF; v_gene: TRBV28; j_gene: TRBJ1-1; abundance: .; d_gene: .
CDR3nt: TGTGCCAGTAGCGAAGCGACAGGGGCACGGACTGAAGCTTTCTTT; CDR3aa: CASSEATGARTEAFF; v_gene: TRBV19; j_gene: TRBJ1-1; abundance: .; d_gene: TRBD1
CDR3nt: TGCAGCGGGAGGGGAAGCGGGGGGCCACGTAGAGCCACCGGGGAGCTGTTTTTT; CDR3aa: CSGRGSGGPRRATGELFF; v_gene: TRBV29-1; j_gene: TRBJ2-2; abundance: .; d_gene: TRBD2
CDR3nt: TGTGCCAGCAGCTTATGGGGGGAGGCCAATCAGCCCCAGCATTTT; CDR3aa: CASSLWGEANQPQHF; v_gene: TRBV7-8; j_gene: TRBJ1-5; abundance: .; d_gene: .
CDR3nt: TGTGCCAGCAGCTTAGGACAACCCTACGAGCAGTACTTC; CDR3aa: CASSLGQPYEQYF; v_gene: TRBV7-9; j_gene: TRBJ2-7; abundance: .; d_gene: .
CDR3nt: TGTGCCAGCAGCTTGGACAGCTACTACGAGCAGTACTTC; CDR3aa: CASSLDSYYEQYF; v_gene: TRBV7-2; j_gene: TRBJ2-7; abundance: .; d_gene: .
CDR3nt: TGTGCCAGCAGTGACAGGGCCGAAAACATTCAGTACTTC; CDR3aa: CASSDRAENIQYF; v_gene: TRBV6-1; j_gene: TRBJ2-4; abundance: .; d_gene: .
CDR3nt: TGCGCCAGCAGCCAAGATTCCCGGAGGTACGGGAGCTCCTACGAGCAGTACTTC; CDR3aa: CASSQDSRRYGSSYEQYF; v_gene: TRBV4-1; j_gene: TRBJ2-7; abundance: .; d_gene: .
CDR3nt: TGTGCCAGCAGCCCGACAGGGTACGCCCGGGAGCTGTTTTTT; CDR3aa: CASSPTGYARELFF; v_gene: TRBV7-3; j_gene: TRBJ2-2; abundance: .; d_gene: TRBD1
CDR3nt: TGTGCCAGCAGTGAACGGGACTCAAGTGAATACAATGAGCAGTTCTTC; CDR3aa: CASSERDSSEYNEQFF; v_gene: TRBV2; j_gene: TRBJ2-1; abundance: once; d_gene: .
CDR3nt: TGTGCCAGCAGGGGGGACAGGAATAATGAAAAACTGTTTTTT; CDR3aa: CASRGDRNNEKLFF; v_gene: TRBV6-6; j_gene: TRBJ1-4; abundance: .; d_gene: TRBD1
CDR3nt: TGTGCCAGCAGCTTTATCCGGGGGGCCGTCTCCTACAATGAGCAGTTCTTC; CDR3aa: CASSFIRGAVSYNEQFF; v_gene: TRBV11-2; j_gene: TRBJ2-1; abundance: .; d_gene: .
CDR3nt: TGTGCCAGCAGCGATGGCGGAAGTTACAATGAGCAGTTCTTC; CDR3aa: CASSDGGSYNEQFF; v_gene: TRBV9; j_gene: TRBJ2-1; abundance: .; d_gene: .
CDR3nt: TGTGCCAGCAGCTTACCAGGGAGGAATACGAATGAGCAGTTCTTC; CDR3aa: CASSLPGRNTNEQFF; v_gene: TRBV5-4; j_gene: TRBJ2-1; abundance: .; d_gene: .
CDR3nt: TGTGCCAGCAGCGCGGGGACAGGGGCAGAGACCCAGTACTTC; CDR3aa: CASSAGTGAETQYF; v_gene: TRBV11-2; j_gene: TRBJ2-5; abundance: .; d_gene: TRBD1
CDR3nt: TGTGCCAGCAGTGCCTTGGACAGAGATGGTAGCAATCAGCCCCAGCATTTT; CDR3aa: CASSALDRDGSNQPQHF; v_gene: TRBV28; j_gene: TRBJ1-5; abundance: .; d_gene: .
CDR3nt: TGTGCCAGCAGCCCACGAAAAGGGGGAATCCGAAGCACCGGGGAGCTGTTTTTT; CDR3aa: CASSPRKGGIRSTGELFF; v_gene: TRBV9; j_gene: TRBJ2-2; abundance: .; d_gene: .
CDR3nt: TGTGCCAGCAGCGTAGATCCCCGGAGGTACAATGAGCAGTTCTTC; CDR3aa: CASSVDPRRYNEQFF; v_gene: TRBV9; j_gene: TRBJ2-1; abundance: .; d_gene: .
CDR3nt: TGCGCCAGCAGCCAGGCCCGACAGGGGACTAATGAAAAACTGTTTTTT; CDR3aa: CASSQARQGTNEKLFF; v_gene: TRBV5-1; j_gene: TRBJ1-4; abundance: .; d_gene: TRBD1
CDR3nt: TGCAGCGTTCGGACTAGCGGGAAGGGCGATGAGCAGTTCTTC; CDR3aa: CSVRTSGKGDEQFF; v_gene: TRBV29-1; j_gene: TRBJ2-1; abundance: once; d_gene: TRBD2
CDR3nt: TGTGCCAGCAGTTCCGGGGAACCCACCGGGGAGCTGTTTTTT; CDR3aa: CASSSGEPTGELFF; v_gene: TRBV28; j_gene: TRBJ2-2; abundance: few; d_gene: .
CDR3nt: TGTGCCATCAGCTGGGACAGCGCGAATGGAAACACCATATATTTT; CDR3aa: CAISWDSANGNTIYF; v_gene: TRBV10-3; j_gene: TRBJ1-3; abundance: .; d_gene: TRBD1
CDR3nt: TGTGCCAGCAGAGAGACAGGAGGAGCTGAAGCTTTCTTT; CDR3aa: CASRETGGAEAFF; v_gene: TRBV14; j_gene: TRBJ1-1; abundance: once; d_gene: .
CDR3nt: TGTGCCAGCAGGCCTCCGGTACTAGTTGATGAGCAGTTCTTC; CDR3aa: CASRPPVLVDEQFF; v_gene: TRBV28; j_gene: TRBJ2-1; abundance: .; d_gene: .
CDR3nt: TGTGCCAGCTCACCACCTACTGGACAGGGGGTCCTCAATGAGCAGTTCTTC; CDR3aa: CASSPPTGQGVLNEQFF; v_gene: TRBV18; j_gene: TRBJ2-1; abundance: few; d_gene: TRBD1
CDR3nt: TGCGCCAGCAGCTCCGGACTAGCGGGGGCAGAGACCCAGTACTTC; CDR3aa: CASSSGLAGAETQYF; v_gene: TRBV5-1; j_gene: TRBJ2-5; abundance: .; d_gene: TRBD2
CDR3nt: TGTGCCAGCAGCCAAGTCCAGATCTACGAGCAGTACTTC; CDR3aa: CASSQVQIYEQYF; v_gene: TRBV2; j_gene: TRBJ2-7; abundance: .; d_gene: .
CDR3nt: TGCGCCAGCAGCCCAGAACAGGGGATCTTCGAAGCTTTCTTT; CDR3aa: CASSPEQGIFEAFF; v_gene: TRBV5-1; j_gene: TRBJ1-1; abundance: .; d_gene: TRBD1
CDR3nt: TGTGCCAGTAGTACGGGACAGGCAAGCTCTGGGGCCAACGTCCTGACTTTC; CDR3aa: CASSTGQASSGANVLTF; v_gene: TRBV19; j_gene: TRBJ2-6; abundance: few; d_gene: TRBD1